This TCR beta chain was observed in a study of T cells after yellow fever vaccination. Study background: SMART-Seq v4 Ultra Low Input handled preparation of low-cell-number fractions.

Study-wide findings and caveats: Across the CD4 and CD8 compartments, a small share of clonotypes was present in both. Subsequent booster samples again held most clones from primary vaccination (under 98% CD4, about 86% CD8).

This clonotype has more than one count but fewer than ten. What it binds is not known. Template switching by 5'RACE produced TCR cDNA, adding a universal primer site and UMIs. TCRdb reanalysed the 5' RACE reads using MiXCR and keeps one entry per CDR3 protein. This table holds hundreds of thousands of distinct CDR3 sequences, around an eighth found once. Germline loops: CDR1 KGHSH, CDR2 LQKENI. The trim removed 2 bases at V and 3 bases at J, leaving 3 bases unmatched. This CDR3 is 14 amino acids long. V usage is TRBV18 and J usage is TRBJ2-7; the match to TRBD1 covers 8 bases. The input for sequencing was PBMCs, taken on the day of the yellow fever booster vaccination. The TCR sequence derives from a young man who received the YFV17D yellow fever vaccine. DNA for the CDR3: TGTGCCAGCTCACCAACGACAGGGGACTACGAGCAGTACTTC. Protein: CASSPTTGDYEQYF.